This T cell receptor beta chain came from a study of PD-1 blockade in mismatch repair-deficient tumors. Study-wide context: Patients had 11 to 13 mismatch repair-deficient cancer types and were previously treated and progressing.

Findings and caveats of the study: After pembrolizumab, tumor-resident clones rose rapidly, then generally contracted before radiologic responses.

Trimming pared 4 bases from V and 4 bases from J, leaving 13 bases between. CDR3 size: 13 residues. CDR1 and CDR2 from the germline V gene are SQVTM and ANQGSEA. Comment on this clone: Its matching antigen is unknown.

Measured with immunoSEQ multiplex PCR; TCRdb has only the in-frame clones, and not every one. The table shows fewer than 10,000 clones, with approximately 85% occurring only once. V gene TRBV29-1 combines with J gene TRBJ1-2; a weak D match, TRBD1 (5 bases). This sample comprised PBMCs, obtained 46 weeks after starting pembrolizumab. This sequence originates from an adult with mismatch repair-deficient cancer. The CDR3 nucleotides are TGCAGCGTTGGAACGGGGGACCTCTATGGCTACACCTTC. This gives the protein CSVGTGDLYGYTF.